The 5 T cell receptor beta chains reported below all come from one sample, sequenced in a study of shared clonotypes between healthy human individuals. TCRdb's copy holds only in-frame clones and misses some; the assay was immunoSEQ multiplex PCR. The sample shows 2.3 million or so clones, 90% to 95% of them seen only once. What was sequenced was naive CD4+ T cells from PBMCs. Noted subset: CD45RA+ positively selected. Receptor source: a man younger than 30 in good health. Some clones in this sample may be carry-over from other donors' samples.

This clone came up once. The chain links TRBV5-4 to TRBJ2-7, with 8 bases aligning to TRBD1. The V gene's germline CDR1 is SGHNT and CDR2 YYREEE (reference sequence). V was clipped by 0 bases and J by 5 bases; unmatched bases: 4. The length of the CDR3 is 14 residues. CDR3 amino acids: CASSLEDRVHEQYF. The CDR3 DNA reads TGTGCCAGCAGCTTGGAGGACAGGGTCCACGAGCAGTACTTC.

This clone was picked up a small number of times. J is TRBJ1-1 and V is TRBV5-1; D gene unclear. The CDR3 is 12 amino acids. With 7 bases removed from V and 0 bases from J, the gap between germline ends came to 7 bases. Looked up from germline, CDR1 is SGHRS and CDR2 is YFSETQ. The CDR3 coding sequence is TGCGCCAGCGGCCCGCTGAACACTGAAGCTTTCTTT. It translates to CASGPLNTEAFF.

The chain joins TRBV27 to TRBJ1-1, with TRBD1 matching 8 bases. The CDR3 covers 14 residues. Germline V gene data show CDR1 as MNHEY and CDR2 as SMNVEV (reference sequence). V was pared by 4 bases and J by 6 bases, with 7 bases of the junction left unmatched. For the CDR3, the DNA is TGTGCCAGCAGTTCTCGGACAGGGAGGGCTGAAGCTTTCTTT. Protein: CASSSRTGRAEAFF.

This clone showed up just once. Distinct nucleotide sequences in the sample also encode this CDR3. The chain has TRBV28 and TRBJ1-4; D might be TRBD1 (6 bases). Germline values: CDR1 MDHEN, CDR2 SYDVKM. The V end was cut by 0 bases, the J end by 8 bases, with 10 bases between. The CDR3 length is 14 residues. As DNA, the CDR3 is TGTGCCAGCAGTTTATGGGGGGGCGGAGAAAAACTGTTTTTT. Protein sequence: CASSLWGGGEKLFF.

Points on this clone: The same CDR3 arises from other DNA sequences in this sample as well. This sequence joins TRBV5-1 and TRBJ2-5, with 9 nucleotides matching TRBD1. Trimming cost V 0 bases and J 1 base; bases outside gene matches: 4. The CDR3 spans 16 residues. The germline V gene has CDR1 SGHRS and CDR2 YFSETQ. For the CDR3, the DNA is TGCGCCAGCAGCTTGGCCGGGGGACAGGGCCAAGAGACCCAGTACTTC. This sequence encodes CASSLAGGQGQETQYF.